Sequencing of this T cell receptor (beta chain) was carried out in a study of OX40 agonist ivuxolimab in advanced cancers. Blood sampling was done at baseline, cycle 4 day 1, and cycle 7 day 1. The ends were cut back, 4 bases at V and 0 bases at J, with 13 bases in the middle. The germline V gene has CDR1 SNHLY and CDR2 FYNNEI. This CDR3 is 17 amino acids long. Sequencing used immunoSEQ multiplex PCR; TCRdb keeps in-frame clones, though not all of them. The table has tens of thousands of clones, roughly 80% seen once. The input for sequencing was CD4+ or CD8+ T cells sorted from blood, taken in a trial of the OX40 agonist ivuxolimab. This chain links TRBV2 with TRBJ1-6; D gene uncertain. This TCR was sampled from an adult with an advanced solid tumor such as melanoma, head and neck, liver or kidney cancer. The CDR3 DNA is TGTGCCAGCAGTGCCCCGGGCTTCAGCTCCTATAATTCACCCCTCCACTTT. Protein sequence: CASSAPGFSSYNSPLHF.